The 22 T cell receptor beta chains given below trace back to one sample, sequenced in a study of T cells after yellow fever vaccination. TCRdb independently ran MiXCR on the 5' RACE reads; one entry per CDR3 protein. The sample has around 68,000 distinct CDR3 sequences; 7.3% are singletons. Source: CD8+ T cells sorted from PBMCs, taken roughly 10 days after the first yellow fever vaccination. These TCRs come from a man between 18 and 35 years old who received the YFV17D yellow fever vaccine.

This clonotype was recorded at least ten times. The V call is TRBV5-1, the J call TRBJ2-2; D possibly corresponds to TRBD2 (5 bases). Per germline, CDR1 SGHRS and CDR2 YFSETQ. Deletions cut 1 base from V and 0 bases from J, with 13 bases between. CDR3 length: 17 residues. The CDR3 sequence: CASSLYRSGTNTGELFF. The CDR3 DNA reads TGCGCCAGCAGCTTGTATCGCTCCGGGACGAACACCGGGGAGCTGTTTTTT.

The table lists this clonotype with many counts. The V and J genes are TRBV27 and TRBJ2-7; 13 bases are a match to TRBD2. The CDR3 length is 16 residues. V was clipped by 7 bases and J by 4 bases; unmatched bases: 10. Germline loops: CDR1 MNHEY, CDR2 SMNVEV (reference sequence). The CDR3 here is CASTGLAGDKAYEQYF. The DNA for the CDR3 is TGTGCCAGCACCGGACTAGCGGGGGATAAAGCATACGAGCAGTACTTC.

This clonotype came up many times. The chain's CDR3 is CSVERGRGETQYF. In nucleotides, the CDR3 is TGCAGCGTTGAACGAGGAAGAGGGGAGACCCAGTACTTC. The J gene is TRBJ2-5, the V gene TRBV29-1, with D tentatively TRBD2 (5 bases). V was shortened by 2 bases and J by 5 bases, with 12 bases between the two germline ends. This CDR3 is 13 amino acids long. The germline V gene has CDR1 SQVTM and CDR2 ANQGSEA.

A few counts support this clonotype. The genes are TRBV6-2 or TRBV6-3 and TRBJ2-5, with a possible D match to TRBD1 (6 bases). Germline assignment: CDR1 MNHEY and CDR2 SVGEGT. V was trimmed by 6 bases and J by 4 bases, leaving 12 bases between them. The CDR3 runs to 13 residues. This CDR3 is CASRRGQLETQYF. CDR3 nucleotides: TGTGCCAGCAGACGGGGACAACTAGAGACCCAGTACTTC.

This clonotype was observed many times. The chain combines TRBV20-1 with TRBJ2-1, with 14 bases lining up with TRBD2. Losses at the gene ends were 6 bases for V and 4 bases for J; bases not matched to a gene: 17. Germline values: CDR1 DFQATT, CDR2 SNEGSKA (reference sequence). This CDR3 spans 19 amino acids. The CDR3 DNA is TGCAGTGCCCGCGTTGACGGACTAGCGGGGGGCCGACATTACAATGAGCAGTTCTTC. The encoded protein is CSARVDGLAGGRHYNEQFF.

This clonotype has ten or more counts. The CDR3 nucleotides read TGTGCCAGCAGCTTAGATTCAGGGGCAGGGGATGATGAGCAGTACGTC. This sequence encodes CASSLDSGAGDDEQYV. V usage is TRBV7-8 and J usage is TRBJ2-7; maybe TRBD1 (6 bases). The CDR3 loop spans 16 amino acids. Germline V lookup: CDR1 SGHVS, CDR2 FQNEAQ. Trimming left V 1 base short and J 7 bases short, with 20 bases between.

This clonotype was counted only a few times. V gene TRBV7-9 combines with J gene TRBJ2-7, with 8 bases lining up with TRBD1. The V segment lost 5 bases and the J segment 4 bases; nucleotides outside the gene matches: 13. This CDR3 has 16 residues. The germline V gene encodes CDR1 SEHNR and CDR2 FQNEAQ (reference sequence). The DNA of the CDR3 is TGTGCCAGCAGCGTACCCCCGGGACAGGCGATATACGAGCAGTACTTC. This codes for CASSVPPGQAIYEQYF.

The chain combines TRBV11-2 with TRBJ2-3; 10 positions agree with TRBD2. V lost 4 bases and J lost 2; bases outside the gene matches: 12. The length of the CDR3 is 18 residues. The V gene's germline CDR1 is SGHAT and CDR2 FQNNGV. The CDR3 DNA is TGTGCCAGCAGCTCGAGCGGGGGGGTGCTCCACGACACAGATACGCAGTATTTT. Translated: CASSSSGGVLHDTDTQYF. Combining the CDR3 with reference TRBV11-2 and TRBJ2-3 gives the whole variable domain EAGVAQSPRYKIIEKRQSVAFWCNPISGHATLYWYQQILGQGPKLLIQFQNNGVVDDSQLPKDRFSAERLKGVDSTLKIQPAKLEDSAVYLCASSSSGGVLHDTDTQYFGPGTRLTVL.

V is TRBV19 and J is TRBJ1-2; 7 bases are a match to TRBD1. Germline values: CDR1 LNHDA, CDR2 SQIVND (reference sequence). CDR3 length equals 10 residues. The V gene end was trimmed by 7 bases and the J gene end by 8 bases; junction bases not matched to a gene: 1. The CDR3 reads CASKGAGYTF. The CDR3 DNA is TGTGCCAGTAAGGGGGCAGGCTACACCTTC.

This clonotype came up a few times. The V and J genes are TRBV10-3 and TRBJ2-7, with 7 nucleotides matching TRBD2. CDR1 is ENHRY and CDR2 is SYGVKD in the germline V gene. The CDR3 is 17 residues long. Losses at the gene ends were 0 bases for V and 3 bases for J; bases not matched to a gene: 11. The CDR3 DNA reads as TGTGCCATCAGTGAGTCGATCGCCGGCGGGGGTCACTACGAGCAGTACTTC. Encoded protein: CAISESIAGGGHYEQYF.

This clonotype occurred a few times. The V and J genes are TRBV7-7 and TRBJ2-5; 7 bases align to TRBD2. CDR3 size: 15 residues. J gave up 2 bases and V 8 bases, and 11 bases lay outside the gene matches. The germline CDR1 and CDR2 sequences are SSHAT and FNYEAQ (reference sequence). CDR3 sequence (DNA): TGTGCCAGCTCCCCAAGCGGGGTCCCGCAAGAGACCCAGTACTTC. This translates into CASSPSGVPQETQYF.

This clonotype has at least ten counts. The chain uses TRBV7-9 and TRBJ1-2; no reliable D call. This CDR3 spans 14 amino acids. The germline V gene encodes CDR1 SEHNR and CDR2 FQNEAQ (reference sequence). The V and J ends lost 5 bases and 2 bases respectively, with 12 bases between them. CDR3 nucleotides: TGTGCCAGCAGCCGACCGGGAGCCAACTATGGCTACACCTTC. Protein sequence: CASSRPGANYGYTF.

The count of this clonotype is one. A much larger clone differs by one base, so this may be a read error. CDR3 amino acids: CASSIQGRAHEQFF. As DNA, the CDR3 is TGTGCCAGTAGTATACAGGGCAGGGCTCACGAGCAGTTCTTC. J is TRBJ2-1 and V is TRBV19; D may be TRBD1 (5 bases). Germline CDR1 LNHDA, CDR2 SQIVND (reference sequence). CDR3 length: 14 residues. Between the trimmed V and J ends, which lost 2 bases and 10 bases, there was a span of 15 bases.

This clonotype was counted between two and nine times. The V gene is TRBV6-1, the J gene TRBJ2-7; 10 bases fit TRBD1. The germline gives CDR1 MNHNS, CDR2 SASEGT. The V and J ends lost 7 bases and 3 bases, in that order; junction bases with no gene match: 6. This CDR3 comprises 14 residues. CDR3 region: CASKPGQGLYEQYF. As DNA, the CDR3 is TGTGCCAGCAAACCGGGACAGGGGCTCTACGAGCAGTACTTC.

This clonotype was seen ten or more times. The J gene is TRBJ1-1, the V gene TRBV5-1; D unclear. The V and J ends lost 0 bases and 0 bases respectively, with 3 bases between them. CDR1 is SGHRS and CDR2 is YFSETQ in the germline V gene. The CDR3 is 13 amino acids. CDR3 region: CASSLGLNTEAFF. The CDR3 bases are TGCGCCAGCAGCTTGGGTCTGAACACTGAAGCTTTCTTT.

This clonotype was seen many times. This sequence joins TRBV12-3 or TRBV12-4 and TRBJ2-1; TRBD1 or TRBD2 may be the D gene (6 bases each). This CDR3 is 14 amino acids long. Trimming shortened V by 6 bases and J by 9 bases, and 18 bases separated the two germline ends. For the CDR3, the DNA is TGTGCCAGCAGCTCCGGGGGCCCAAGAGGTGAGCAGTTCTTC. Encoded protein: CASSSGGPRGEQFF.

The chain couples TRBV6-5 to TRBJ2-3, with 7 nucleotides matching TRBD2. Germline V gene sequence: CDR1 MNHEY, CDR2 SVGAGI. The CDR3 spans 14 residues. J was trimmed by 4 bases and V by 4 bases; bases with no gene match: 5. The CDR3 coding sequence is TGTGCCAGCAGTTCCCTAGCGGCGGCAGATACGCAGTATTTT. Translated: CASSSLAAADTQYF.

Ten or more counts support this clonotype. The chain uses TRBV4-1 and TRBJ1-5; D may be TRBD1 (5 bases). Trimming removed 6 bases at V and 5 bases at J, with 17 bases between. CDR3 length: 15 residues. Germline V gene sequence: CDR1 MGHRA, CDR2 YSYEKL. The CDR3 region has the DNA TGCGCCAGCAGTCGTAGACAGACGGGGGATCAGCCCCAGCATTTT. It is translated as CASSRRQTGDQPQHF.

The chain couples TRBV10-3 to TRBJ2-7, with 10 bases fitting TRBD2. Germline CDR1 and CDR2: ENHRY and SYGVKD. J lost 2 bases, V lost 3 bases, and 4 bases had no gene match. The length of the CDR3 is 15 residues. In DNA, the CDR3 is TGTGCCATCAGTGAAACTAGCGGGGCAGCCTACGAGCAGTACTTC. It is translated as CAISETSGAAYEQYF.

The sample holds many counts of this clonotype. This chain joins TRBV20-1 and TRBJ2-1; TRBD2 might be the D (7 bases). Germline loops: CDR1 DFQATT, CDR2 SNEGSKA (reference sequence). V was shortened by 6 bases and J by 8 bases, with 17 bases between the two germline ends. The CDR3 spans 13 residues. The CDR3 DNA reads TGCAGTGCCCACCCGGGGGCGGGGGATGAGCAGTTCTTC. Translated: CSAHPGAGDEQFF.

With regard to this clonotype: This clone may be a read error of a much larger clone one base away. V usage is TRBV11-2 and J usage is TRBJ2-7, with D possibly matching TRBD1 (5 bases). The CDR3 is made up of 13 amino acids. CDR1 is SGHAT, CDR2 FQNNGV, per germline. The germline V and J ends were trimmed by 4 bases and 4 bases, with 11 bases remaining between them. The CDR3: CASSSGIDYEQYV. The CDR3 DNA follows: TGTGCCAGCAGCTCAGGGATAGATTACGAGCAGTACGTC.

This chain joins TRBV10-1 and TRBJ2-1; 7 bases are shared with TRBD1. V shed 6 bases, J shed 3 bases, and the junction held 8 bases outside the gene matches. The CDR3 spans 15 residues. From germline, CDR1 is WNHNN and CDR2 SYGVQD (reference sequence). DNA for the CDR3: TGCGCCAGCAGCCCCGACAGGGCCCTCTACAATGAGCAGTTCTTC. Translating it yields CASSPDRALYNEQFF.